Included here is one T cell receptor beta chain sequence, with context. The repertoire was sequenced with immunoSEQ multiplex PCR; TCRdb's copy has only in-frame clones and lacks some. The repertoire holds under 450,000 clones, with approximately 89% as singletons. CDR1 and CDR2 (germline): MNHEY, SMNVEV (reference sequence). V shed 2 bases and J shed 0 bases, with 10 bases lying between them. The CDR3 spans 15 residues. The data stem from a study of blood T cell repertoires in COVID-19. Study background: T cells, B-cell-depleted T cells, or PBMCs provided the cDNA or gDNA that served as material.

This receptor was identified in a young man who had recovered from COVID-19. The rearrangement links TRBV27 to TRBJ1-1; no firm D call. The sample taken for sequencing was PBMCs or T cells enriched from blood (not recorded which). Here the CDR3 reads CASSLLGLLNTEAFF. Written as DNA, the CDR3 is TGTGCCAGCAGTTTACTCGGACTGCTGAACACTGAAGCTTTCTTT.